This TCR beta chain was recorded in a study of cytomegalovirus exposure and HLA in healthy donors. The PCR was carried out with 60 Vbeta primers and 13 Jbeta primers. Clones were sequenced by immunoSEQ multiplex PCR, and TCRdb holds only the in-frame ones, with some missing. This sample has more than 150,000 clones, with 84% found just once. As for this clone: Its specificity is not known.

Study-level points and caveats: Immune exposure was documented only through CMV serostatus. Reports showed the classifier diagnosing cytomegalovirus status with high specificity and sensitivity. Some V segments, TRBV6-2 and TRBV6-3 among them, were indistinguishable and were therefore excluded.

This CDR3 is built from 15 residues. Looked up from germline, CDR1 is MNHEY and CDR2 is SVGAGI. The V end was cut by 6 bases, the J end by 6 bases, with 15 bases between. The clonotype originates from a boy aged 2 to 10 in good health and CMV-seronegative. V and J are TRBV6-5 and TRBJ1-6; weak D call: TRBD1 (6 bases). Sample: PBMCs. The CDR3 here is CASRNPGATNSPLHF. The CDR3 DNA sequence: TGTGCCAGCAGAAATCCAGGGGCTACTAATTCACCCCTCCACTTT.